This T cell receptor beta chain was documented in a study of human T cells and chemical hapten exposure. On the study more broadly: Per-sample TCR yield variation was attributed mainly to small pooled library volume differences.

Time point here: pre-sensitization, week 0. The treatment here: therapeutic diphenylcyclopropenone sensitization with weekly scalp DPC. Each donor was an alopecia patient between 18 and 70 years of age who qualified for DPC. This clonotype was recorded at least ten times. A single record per CDR3 protein comes from TCRdb applying MiXCR to the RACE reads. This sample yields tens of thousands of distinct CDR3 sequences, of which 8% to 10% are seen a single time; more than 3% belongs to the top ten. This CDR3 has 16 residues. Germline values: CDR1 SGHTA, CDR2 FQGNSA. V was pared by 1 base and J by 5 bases, with 10 bases of the junction left unmatched.

The receptor's source is a middle-aged woman with alopecia areata. Some clones in this sample may be carry-over from other donors' samples. The gene calls are TRBV7-2 and TRBJ2-5; TRBD1 aligns across 7 bases. This material consisted of whole blood, taken in connection with sensitization to the hapten diphenylcyclopropenone (DPC). The CDR3 nucleotides are TGTGCCAGCAGCTTAGGGGCAGGGGGTCTATCGGAGACCCAGTACTTC. Protein: CASSLGAGGLSETQYF.